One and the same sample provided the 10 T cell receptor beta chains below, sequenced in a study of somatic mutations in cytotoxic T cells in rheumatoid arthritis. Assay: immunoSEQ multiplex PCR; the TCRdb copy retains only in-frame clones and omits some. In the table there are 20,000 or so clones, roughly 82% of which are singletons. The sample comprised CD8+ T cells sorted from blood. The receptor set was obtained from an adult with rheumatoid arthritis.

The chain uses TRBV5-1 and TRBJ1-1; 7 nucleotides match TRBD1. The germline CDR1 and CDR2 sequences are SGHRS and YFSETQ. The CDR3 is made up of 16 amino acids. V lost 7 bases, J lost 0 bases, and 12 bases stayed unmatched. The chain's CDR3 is CASFRGQLGVNTEAFF. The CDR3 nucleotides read TGCGCCAGCTTCAGGGGACAGCTGGGGGTGAACACTGAAGCTTTCTTT.

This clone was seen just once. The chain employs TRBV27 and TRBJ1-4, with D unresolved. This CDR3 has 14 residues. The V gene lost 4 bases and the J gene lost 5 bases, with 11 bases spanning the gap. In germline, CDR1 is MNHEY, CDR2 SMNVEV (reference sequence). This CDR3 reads CASSYGISNEKLFF. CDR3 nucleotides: TGTGCCAGCAGTTACGGGATCTCCAATGAAAAACTGTTTTTT.

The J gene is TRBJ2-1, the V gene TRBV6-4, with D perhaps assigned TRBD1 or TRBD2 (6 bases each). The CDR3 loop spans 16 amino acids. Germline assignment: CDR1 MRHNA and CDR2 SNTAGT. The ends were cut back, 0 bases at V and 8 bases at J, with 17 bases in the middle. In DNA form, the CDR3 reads TGTGCCAGCAGTGACTCGAAGGGGGGTGTTGGGCATGAGCAGTTCTTC. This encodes CASSDSKGGVGHEQFF.

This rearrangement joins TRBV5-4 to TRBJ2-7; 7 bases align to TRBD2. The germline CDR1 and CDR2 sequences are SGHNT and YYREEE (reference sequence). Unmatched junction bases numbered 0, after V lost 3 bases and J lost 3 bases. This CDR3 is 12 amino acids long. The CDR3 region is CASSWGGYEQYF. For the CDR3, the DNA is TGTGCCAGCAGCTGGGGGGGCTACGAGCAGTACTTC.

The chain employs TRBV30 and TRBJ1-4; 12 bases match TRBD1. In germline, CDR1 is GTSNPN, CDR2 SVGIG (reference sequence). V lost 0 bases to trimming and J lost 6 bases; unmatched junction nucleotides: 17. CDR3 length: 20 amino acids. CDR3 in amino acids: CAWSVLSRTGTGGRDEKLFF. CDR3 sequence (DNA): TGTGCCTGGAGTGTACTATCCCGCACCGGGACAGGGGGCAGAGATGAAAAACTGTTTTTT.

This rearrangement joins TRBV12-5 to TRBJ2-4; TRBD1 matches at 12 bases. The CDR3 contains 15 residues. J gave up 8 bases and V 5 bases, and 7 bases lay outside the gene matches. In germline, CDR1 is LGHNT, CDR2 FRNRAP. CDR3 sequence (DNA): TGTGCTAGTGGTCTGGGGACAGGGGGCGCGGACATTCAGTACTTC. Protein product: CASGLGTGGADIQYF. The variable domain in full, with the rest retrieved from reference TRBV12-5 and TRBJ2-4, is DARVTQTPRHKVTEMGQEVTMRCQPILGHNTVFWYRQTMMQGLELLAYFRNRAPLDDSGMPKDRFSAEMPDATLATLKIQPSEPRDSAVYFCASGLGTGGADIQYFGAGTRLSVL.

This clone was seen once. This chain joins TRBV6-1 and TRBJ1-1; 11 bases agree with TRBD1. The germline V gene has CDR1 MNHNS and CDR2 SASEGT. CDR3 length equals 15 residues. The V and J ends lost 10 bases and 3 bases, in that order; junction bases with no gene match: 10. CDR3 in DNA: TGTGCCACCCGGACAGGGGGCTTTTGGGACACTGAAGCTTTCTTT. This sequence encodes CATRTGGFWDTEAFF.

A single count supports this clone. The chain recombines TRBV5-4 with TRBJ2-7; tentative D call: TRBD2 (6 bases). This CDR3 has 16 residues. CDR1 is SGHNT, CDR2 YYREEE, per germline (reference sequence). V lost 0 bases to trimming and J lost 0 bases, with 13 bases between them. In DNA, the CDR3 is TGTGCCAGCAGCTTGGGTCGGCGGGGCCCCTCCTACGAGCAGTACTTC. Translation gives CASSLGRRGPSYEQYF. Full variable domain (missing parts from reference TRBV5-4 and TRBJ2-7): ETGVTQSPTHLIKTRGQQVTLRCSSQSGHNTVSWYQQALGQGPQFIFQYYREEENGRGNFPPRFSGLQFPNYSSELNVNALELDDSALYLCASSLGRRGPSYEQYFGPGTRLTVT.

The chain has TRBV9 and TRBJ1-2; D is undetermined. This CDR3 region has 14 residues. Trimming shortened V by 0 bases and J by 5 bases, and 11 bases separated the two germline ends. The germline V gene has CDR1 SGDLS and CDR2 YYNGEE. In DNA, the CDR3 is TGTGCCAGCAGCGTAGGAAGGCAGCCTTATGGCTACACCTTC. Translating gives CASSVGRQPYGYTF.

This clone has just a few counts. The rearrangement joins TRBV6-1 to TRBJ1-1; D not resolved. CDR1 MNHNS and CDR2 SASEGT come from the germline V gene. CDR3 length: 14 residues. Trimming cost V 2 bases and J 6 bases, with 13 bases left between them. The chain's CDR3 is CASSERWWQSEAFF. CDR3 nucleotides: TGTGCCAGCAGTGAAAGGTGGTGGCAATCTGAAGCTTTCTTT.